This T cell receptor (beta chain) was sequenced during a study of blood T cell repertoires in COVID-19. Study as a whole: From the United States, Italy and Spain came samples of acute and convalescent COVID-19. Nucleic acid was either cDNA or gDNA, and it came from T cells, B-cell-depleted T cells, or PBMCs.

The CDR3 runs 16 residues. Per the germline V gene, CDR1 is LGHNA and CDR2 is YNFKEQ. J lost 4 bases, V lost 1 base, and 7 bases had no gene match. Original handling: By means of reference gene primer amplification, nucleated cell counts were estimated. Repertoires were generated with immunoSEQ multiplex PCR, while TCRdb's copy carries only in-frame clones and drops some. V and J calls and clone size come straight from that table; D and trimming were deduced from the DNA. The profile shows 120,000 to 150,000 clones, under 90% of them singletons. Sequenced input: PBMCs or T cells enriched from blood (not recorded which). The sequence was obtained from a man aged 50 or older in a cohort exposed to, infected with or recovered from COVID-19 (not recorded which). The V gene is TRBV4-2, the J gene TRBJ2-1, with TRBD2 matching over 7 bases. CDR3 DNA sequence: TGTGCCAGCAGCCAAGGGGCTAGCGGAAGGTACAATGAGCAGTTCTTC. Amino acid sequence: CASSQGASGRYNEQFF.